These 21 T cell receptor beta chains were all obtained from the same sample, sequenced in a study of OX40 agonist ivuxolimab in advanced cancers. Here immunoSEQ multiplex PCR was the method, and the copy in TCRdb shows in-frame clones only, minus some. The sample lists about 97,000 clones, approximately 87% seen once, with around 5.5% in the top ten. The sample consisted of CD4+ or CD8+ T cells sorted from blood, taken in a trial of the OX40 agonist ivuxolimab. These TCRs come from an adult with an advanced solid tumor such as melanoma, head and neck, liver or kidney cancer.

The chain couples TRBV6-1 to TRBJ1-2; D not certain. The CDR3 length is 13 residues. Trimming pared 2 bases from V and 8 bases from J, leaving 12 bases between. Per germline, CDR1 MNHNS and CDR2 SASEGT. The DNA of the CDR3 is TGTGCCAGCAGTGAAAACAGTTTGAGAGGCTACACCTTC. It translates to CASSENSLRGYTF.

This chain uses TRBV7-3 with TRBJ1-1; a possible D gene is TRBD1 (6 bases). CDR1 SGHTA and CDR2 FQGTGA come from the germline V gene. V was trimmed by 5 bases and J by 1 base, leaving 17 bases between them. The CDR3 is 16 amino acids. DNA of the CDR3: TGTGCCAGCAGCCCGAGCCCAGGGGAGAAGAACACTGAAGCTTTCTTT. As protein: CASSPSPGEKNTEAFF.

The chain has TRBV4-1 and TRBJ2-5; the match to TRBD2 covers 10 bases. The germline V gene encodes CDR1 MGHRA and CDR2 YSYEKL. Trimming took 1 base from V and 5 from J; bases not matched to a gene: 7. The CDR3 is made up of 16 amino acids. The CDR3 sequence is CASSQGSGGALETQYF. CDR3 coding DNA: TGCGCCAGCAGCCAAGGCAGCGGGGGGGCCTTGGAGACCCAGTACTTC.

This rearrangement joins TRBV7-9 to TRBJ1-4; D gene ambiguous. The CDR3 is 13 residues long. Trimming removed 3 bases at V and 8 bases at J, with 10 bases between. Germline-derived CDR1 and CDR2 are SEHNR and FQNEAQ (reference sequence). CDR3 nucleotides: TGTGCCAGCAGCTTGGTGGGAAACGAAAAACTGTTTTTT. Translating gives CASSLVGNEKLFF. Complete variable domain (other parts from reference TRBV7-9 and TRBJ1-4): DTGVSQNPRHKITKRGQNVTFRCDPISEHNRLYWYRQTLGQGPEFLTYFQNEAQLEKSRLLSDRFSAERPKGSFSTLEIQRTEQGDSAMYLCASSLVGNEKLFFGSGTQLSVL.

The V call is TRBV2, the J call TRBJ2-1; 11 bases map to TRBD2. The CDR3 is 16 residues long. Trimming removed 2 bases from V and 4 bases from J; junction bases left unmatched: 4. Per germline, CDR1 SNHLY and CDR2 FYNNEI. Here the CDR3 reads CASSEWTSGLYNEQFF. DNA of the CDR3: TGTGCCAGCAGTGAATGGACTAGCGGGCTTTACAATGAGCAGTTCTTC.

The rearrangement joins TRBV2 to TRBJ2-7; D gene uncertain. The CDR3 sequence is 11 residues long. With 5 bases removed from V and 3 bases from J, the gap between germline ends came to 5 bases. Germline V gene lookup returns CDR1 SNHLY and CDR2 FYNNEI. CDR3 DNA: TGTGCCAGCAGTATCCGCTACGAGCAGTACTTC. The encoded protein is CASSIRYEQYF.

The chain carries TRBV7-2 and TRBJ2-1; 12 bases map to TRBD1. The trim removed 5 bases at V and 5 bases at J, leaving 10 bases unmatched. The CDR3 has 17 residues. Germline assignment: CDR1 SGHTA and CDR2 FQGNSA. CDR3 sequence reads: CASSRRWGQGAHNEQFF. The CDR3 bases are TGTGCCAGCAGCCGACGCTGGGGACAGGGGGCGCACAATGAGCAGTTCTTC.

The J gene is TRBJ2-5, the V gene TRBV30, with no clear D. The CDR3 consists of 11 residues. The germline V and J ends were trimmed by 2 bases and 5 bases, with 6 bases remaining between them. Germline V gene data show CDR1 as GTSNPN and CDR2 as SVGIG (reference sequence). The chain's CDR3 is CAWSTQETQYF. The CDR3 nucleotides read TGTGCCTGGAGTACGCAGGAGACCCAGTACTTC.

The chain has TRBV15 and TRBJ2-1; weak D call: TRBD2 (6 bases). The CDR3 contains 15 residues. The germline gives CDR1 LNHNV, CDR2 YYDKDF (reference sequence). V was cut by 1 base and J by 5 bases, with 12 bases left in between. For the CDR3, the DNA is TGTGCCACCAGCAGAGTCGGGGGTGGGAACAATGAGCAGTTCTTC. Protein: CATSRVGGGNNEQFF.

The rearrangement links TRBV4-3 to TRBJ2-6; D uncertain. There are 15 residues in the CDR3. Deletions cut 2 bases from V and 1 base from J, with 6 bases between. Germline CDR1 is LGHNA and CDR2 is YSLEER. The CDR3 DNA reads TGCGCCAGCAGCCAAATAGGTTCTGGGGCCAACGTCCTGACTTTC. Translation gives CASSQIGSGANVLTF.

The gene calls are TRBV9 and TRBJ1-3; TRBD1 is a possible D gene (5 bases). CDR1 is SGDLS and CDR2 is YYNGEE in the germline V gene. The V end lost 3 bases, the J end lost 0 bases, and 13 bases lay between the germline ends. This CDR3 is 16 amino acids long. CDR3 DNA sequence: TGTGCCAGCAGCGGGGCGGGGACGAGCTCTGGAAACACCATATATTTT. Its translation is CASSGAGTSSGNTIYF. Looking up the rest from reference TRBV9 and TRBJ1-3 gives the full variable domain: DSGVTQTPKHLITATGQRVTLRCSPRSGDLSVYWYQQSLDQGLQFLIQYYNGEERAKGNILERFSAQQFPDLHSELNLSSLELGDSALYFCASSGAGTSSGNTIYFGEGSWLTVV.

The V call is TRBV4-1, the J call TRBJ1-5, with D uncertain. The germline CDR1 and CDR2 sequences are MGHRA and YSYEKL. V was trimmed by 1 base and J by 5 bases, leaving 12 bases between them. This CDR3 is 15 amino acids long. The CDR3 nucleotides read TGCGCCAGCAGCCAAGTAAGAGGAAGGGATCAGCCCCAGCATTTT. Translating gives CASSQVRGRDQPQHF.

This sequence joins TRBV11-3 and TRBJ2-2; 7 nucleotides agree with TRBD2. From germline, CDR1 is SGHNT and CDR2 YENEEA. With V trimmed by 3 bases and J by 6 bases, 1 base remained unmatched. The CDR3 has 13 amino acids. In DNA form, the CDR3 reads TGTGCCAGCAGCTTGGGGGGGTCCGGGGAGCTGTTTTTT. Translated: CASSLGGSGELFF.

V and J are TRBV5-6 and TRBJ1-4; 10 nucleotides line up with TRBD1. The CDR3 runs to 15 residues. Germline trimming cut 2 bases from V and 5 bases from J; bases unmatched to any gene: 3. Germline V gene data show CDR1 as SGHDT and CDR2 as YYEEEE. This CDR3 is CASSLPGQGNEKLFF. For the CDR3, the DNA is TGTGCCAGCAGCTTACCGGGACAGGGGAATGAAAAACTGTTTTTT.

The rearrangement uses TRBV6-6 and TRBJ2-5; TRBD2 might be the D (6 bases). V was shortened by 5 bases and J by 0 bases, with 7 bases between the two germline ends. The CDR3 is 13 amino acids. Germline V gives CDR1 MNHNY, CDR2 SVGAGI (reference sequence). DNA of the CDR3: TGTGCCAGCAGTAAGCGGGACCAAGAGACCCAGTACTTC. Its protein is CASSKRDQETQYF.

The chain couples TRBV11-2 to TRBJ2-2, with D possibly matching TRBD1 (6 bases). This CDR3 contains 14 residues. Germline CDR1 SGHAT, CDR2 FQNNGV. Trimming cost V 5 bases and J 1 base, with 8 bases left between them. The chain's CDR3 is CASSKGQNTGELFF. For the CDR3, the DNA is TGTGCCAGCAGCAAGGGACAGAACACCGGGGAGCTGTTTTTT.

This rearrangement joins TRBV30 to TRBJ1-5, with D tentatively TRBD1 (6 bases). Trimming pared 0 bases from V and 0 bases from J, leaving 9 bases between. The CDR3 is made up of 15 amino acids. CDR1 and CDR2 (germline): GTSNPN, SVGIG (reference sequence). The CDR3: CAWSVGGHSNQPQHF. The DNA for the CDR3 is TGTGCCTGGAGTGTCGGGGGACATAGCAATCAGCCCCAGCATTTT.

The chain uses TRBV7-9 and TRBJ2-2; D is uncertain. CDR1 SEHNR and CDR2 FQNEAQ come from the germline V gene (reference sequence). Trimming pared 2 bases from V and 8 bases from J, leaving 3 bases between. The length of the CDR3 is 11 residues. The CDR3 sequence: CASSLFGELFF. In DNA form, the CDR3 reads TGTGCCAGCAGCTTATTTGGGGAGCTGTTTTTT.

This clone came up a few times. V is TRBV27 and J is TRBJ1-5, with D unresolved. The V and J ends lost 8 bases and 5 bases respectively, with 13 bases between them. This CDR3 comprises 13 residues. Germline loops: CDR1 MNHEY, CDR2 SMNVEV (reference sequence). The CDR3 loop reads CASGLYTDQPQHF. CDR3 nucleotide sequence: TGTGCCAGCGGACTTTATACTGATCAGCCCCAGCATTTT.

The chain uses TRBV7-2 and TRBJ2-7; 9 nucleotides align to TRBD2. The CDR3 is 14 amino acids. The germline CDR1 and CDR2 sequences are SGHTA and FQGNSA. The V and J ends lost 3 bases and 3 bases, in that order; junction bases with no gene match: 3. CDR3 region: CASSFSGSDYEQYF. Written as DNA, the CDR3 is TGTGCCAGCAGCTTTAGCGGGAGTGACTACGAGCAGTACTTC.

This rearrangement joins TRBV6-5 to TRBJ1-1; 7 bases are a match to TRBD1. Germline V gives CDR1 MNHEY, CDR2 SVGAGI. The CDR3 is 16 amino acids. After removal of 0 bases from V and 1 base from J, the junction contained 5 bases not matched to a gene. CDR3 nucleotide sequence: TGTGCCAGCAGTTACTCGGTAGGGGGCTGGAACACTGAAGCTTTCTTT. Amino acids: CASSYSVGGWNTEAFF.